Following are 2 T cell receptor beta chains from one sample sequenced in a study of cytotoxic CD8 clonotypes in ibrutinib-treated CLL. Profiling relied on immunoSEQ multiplex PCR, and the TCRdb table lists in-frame clones only, not all of them. The sample yields about 300,000 clones, about 61% seen once. Specimen: PBMCs, collected after 36 months of ibrutinib treatment. Receptors originate from a human donor with chronic lymphocytic leukemia.

This sequence joins TRBV29-1 and TRBJ1-1; D is ambiguous. V was pared by 4 bases and J by 8 bases, with 17 bases between. There are 13 residues in the CDR3. The germline gives CDR1 SQVTM, CDR2 ANQGSEA. The chain's CDR3 is CSVVPRAGREAFF. For the CDR3, the DNA is TGCAGCGTTGTACCCCGGGCCGGACGAGAAGCTTTCTTT.

The chain has TRBV10-3 and TRBJ2-7; TRBD1 is a possible D gene (5 bases). Germline V gene lookup returns CDR1 ENHRY and CDR2 SYGVKD. The CDR3 covers 13 residues. Trimming took 4 bases from V and 3 from J, leaving 10 bases between them. The CDR3 DNA reads as TGTGCCATCAGTGGGGCAGGGTTCTACGAGCAGTACTTC. As protein: CAISGAGFYEQYF.